This T cell receptor beta chain was identified in a study of metastatic and nonmetastatic thyroid tumors. This clone was observed a handful of times. The germline CDR1 and CDR2 sequences are MNHNY and SVGAGI (reference sequence). The CDR3 has 16 amino acids. V was shortened by 0 bases and J by 4 bases, with 12 bases between the two germline ends. Patients were all untreated before their thyroid surgery. Source study methods: Built for papillary thyroid cancer, a distant-metastasis classifier drew on CDR3 differences across clinicopathological groups. From the PCR reads, TCRdb re-called clones with MiXCR. V and J calls and clone size were set by TCRdb, not the authors. The sample has fewer than 40,000 clones; roughly 17% are singletons.

The receptor was derived from a male donor with papillary thyroid cancer or a benign thyroid nodule (not recorded which). Some clones in this sample may be carry-over from other donors' samples. Sample: blood. The chain couples TRBV6-6 to TRBJ2-2, with D tentatively TRBD2 (6 bases). In nucleotides, the CDR3 is TGTGCCAGCAGTTACTCGGAGGGTGTCGGCACCGGGGAGCTGTTTTTT. Protein: CASSYSEGVGTGELFF.